The present TCR beta chain was sequenced within a study of PD-L1 blockade in urothelial cancer. As for the study in general: Reported median T cell count for blood samples was around 150,000.

Data came from immunoSEQ multiplex PCR; TCRdb stores just in-frame clones and leaves some out. The sample includes around 45,000 clones, around 83% of them seen just once. Notes on this clone: Its antigen remains unidentified.

Time point described: pretreatment peripheral blood. Study observations and caveats: At the 3-week point, tumor-associated blood clones expanded more in durable-benefit patients. Pretreatment TCR clonality in blood, when below the median, was predictive of better survival.

The CDR3 spans 15 residues. In germline, CDR1 is MDHEN, CDR2 SYDVKM. With 6 bases removed from V and 4 bases from J, the gap between germline ends came to 16 bases. V is TRBV28 and J is TRBJ1-5; D is possibly TRBD1 (5 bases). Sequenced material: PBMCs, taken around atezolizumab (anti-PD-L1) treatment. This sequence was found in a middle-aged man with urothelial cancer. CDR3 bases: TGTGCCAGCAGACTAGACAGCGGGTTTAATCAGCCCCAGCATTTT. Protein sequence: CASRLDSGFNQPQHF.